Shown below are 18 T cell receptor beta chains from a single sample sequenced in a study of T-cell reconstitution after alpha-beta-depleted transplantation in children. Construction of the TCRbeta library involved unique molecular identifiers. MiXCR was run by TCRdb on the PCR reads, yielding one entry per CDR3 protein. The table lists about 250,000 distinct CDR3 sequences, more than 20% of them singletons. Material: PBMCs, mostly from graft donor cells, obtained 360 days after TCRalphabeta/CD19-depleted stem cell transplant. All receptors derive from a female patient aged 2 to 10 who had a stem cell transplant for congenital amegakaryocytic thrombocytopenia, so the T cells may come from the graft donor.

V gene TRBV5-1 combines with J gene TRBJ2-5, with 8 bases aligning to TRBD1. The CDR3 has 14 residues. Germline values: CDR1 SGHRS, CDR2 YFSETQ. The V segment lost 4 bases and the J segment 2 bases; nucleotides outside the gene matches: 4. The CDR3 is CASSRGQEQETQYF. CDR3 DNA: TGCGCCAGCAGCCGGGGACAGGAGCAAGAGACCCAGTACTTC. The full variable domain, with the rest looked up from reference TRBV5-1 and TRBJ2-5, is KAGVTQTPRYLIKTRGQQVTLSCSPISGHRSVSWYQQTPGQGLQFLFEYFSETQRNKGNFPGRFSGRQFSNSRSEMNVSTLELGDSALYLCASSRGQEQETQYFGPGTRLLVL.

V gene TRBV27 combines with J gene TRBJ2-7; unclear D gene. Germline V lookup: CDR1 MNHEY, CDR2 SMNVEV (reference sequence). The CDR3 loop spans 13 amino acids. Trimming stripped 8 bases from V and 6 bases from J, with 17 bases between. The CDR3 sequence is CASSDRVSGEQYF. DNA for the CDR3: TGTGCCAGCTCCGACCGGGTTTCAGGCGAGCAGTACTTC.

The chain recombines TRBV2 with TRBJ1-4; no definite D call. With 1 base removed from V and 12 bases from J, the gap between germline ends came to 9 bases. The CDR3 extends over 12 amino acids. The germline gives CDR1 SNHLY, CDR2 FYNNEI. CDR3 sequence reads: CASSEGFGELFF. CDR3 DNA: TGTGCCAGCAGTGAAGGTTTCGGGGAACTGTTTTTT. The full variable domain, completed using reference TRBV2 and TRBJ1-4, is EPEVTQTPSHQVTQMGQEVILRCVPISNHLYFYWYRQILGQKVEFLVSFYNNEISEKSEIFDDQFSVERPDGSNFTLKIRSTKLEDSAMYFCASSEGFGELFFGSGTQLSVL.

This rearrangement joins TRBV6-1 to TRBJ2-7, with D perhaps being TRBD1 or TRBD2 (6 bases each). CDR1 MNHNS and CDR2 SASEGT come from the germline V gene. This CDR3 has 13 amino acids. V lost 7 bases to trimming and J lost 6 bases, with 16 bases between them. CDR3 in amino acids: CASTQGRSSEQYF. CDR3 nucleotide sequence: TGTGCCAGCACCCAGGGGAGGTCGTCCGAGCAGTACTTC.

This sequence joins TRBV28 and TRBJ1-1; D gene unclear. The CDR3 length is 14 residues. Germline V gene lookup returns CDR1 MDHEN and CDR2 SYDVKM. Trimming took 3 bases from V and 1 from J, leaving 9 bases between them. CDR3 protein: CASSLRHRNTEAFF. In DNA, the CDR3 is TGTGCCAGCAGTTTGAGACACCGGAACACTGAAGCTTTCTTT.

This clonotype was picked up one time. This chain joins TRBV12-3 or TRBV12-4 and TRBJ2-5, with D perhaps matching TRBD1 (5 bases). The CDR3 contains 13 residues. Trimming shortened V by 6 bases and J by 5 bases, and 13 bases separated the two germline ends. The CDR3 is CASRSRVWETQYF. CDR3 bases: TGTGCCAGCAGATCCAGGGTTTGGGAGACCCAGTACTTC.

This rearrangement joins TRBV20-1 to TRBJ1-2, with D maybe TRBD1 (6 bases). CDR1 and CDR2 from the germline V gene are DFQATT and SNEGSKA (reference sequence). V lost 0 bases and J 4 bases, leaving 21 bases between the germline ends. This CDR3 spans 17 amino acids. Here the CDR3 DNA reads TGCAGTGCTAGAGATCTCGGACAGACCCTCTGGGCCTATGGCTACACCTTC. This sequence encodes CSARDLGQTLWAYGYTF.

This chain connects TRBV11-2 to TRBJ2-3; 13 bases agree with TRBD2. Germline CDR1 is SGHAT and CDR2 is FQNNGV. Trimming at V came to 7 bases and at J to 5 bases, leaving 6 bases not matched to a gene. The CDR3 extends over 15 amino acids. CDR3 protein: CASIRTSGREDTQYF. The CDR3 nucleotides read TGTGCCAGCATCCGGACTAGCGGGAGAGAAGATACGCAGTATTTT.

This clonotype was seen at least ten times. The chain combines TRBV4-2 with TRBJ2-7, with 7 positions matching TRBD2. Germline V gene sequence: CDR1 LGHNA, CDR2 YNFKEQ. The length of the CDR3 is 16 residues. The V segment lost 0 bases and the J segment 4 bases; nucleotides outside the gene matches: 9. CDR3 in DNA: TGTGCCAGCAGCCAAGATTGGGGGGGGTCCTCGTACGAGCAGTACTTC. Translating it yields CASSQDWGGSSYEQYF.

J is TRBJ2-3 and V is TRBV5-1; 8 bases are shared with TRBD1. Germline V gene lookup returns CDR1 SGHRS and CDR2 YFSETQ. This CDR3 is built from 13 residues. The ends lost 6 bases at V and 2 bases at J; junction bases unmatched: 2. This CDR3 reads CASMTGATDTQYF. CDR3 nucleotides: TGCGCCAGCATGACAGGGGCCACAGATACGCAGTATTTT.

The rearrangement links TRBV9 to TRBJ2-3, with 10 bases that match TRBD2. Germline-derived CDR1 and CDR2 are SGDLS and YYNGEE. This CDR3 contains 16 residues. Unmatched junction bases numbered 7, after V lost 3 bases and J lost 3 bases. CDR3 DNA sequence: TGTGCCAGCAGCGGAGGGCCTAGCGGGAGAACAGATACGCAGTATTTT. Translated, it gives CASSGGPSGRTDTQYF.

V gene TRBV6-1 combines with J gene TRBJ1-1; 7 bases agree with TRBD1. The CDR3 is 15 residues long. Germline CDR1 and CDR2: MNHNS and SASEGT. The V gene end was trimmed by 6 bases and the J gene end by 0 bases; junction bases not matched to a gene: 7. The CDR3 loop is CASSPHRGVNTEAFF. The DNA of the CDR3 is TGTGCCAGCAGCCCTCACAGGGGAGTGAACACTGAAGCTTTCTTT.

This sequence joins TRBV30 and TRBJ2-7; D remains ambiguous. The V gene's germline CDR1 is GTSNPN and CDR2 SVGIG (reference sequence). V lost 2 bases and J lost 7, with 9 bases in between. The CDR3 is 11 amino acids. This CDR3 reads CAWSRRGEQYF. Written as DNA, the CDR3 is TGTGCCTGGAGTCGCCGAGGAGAGCAGTACTTC. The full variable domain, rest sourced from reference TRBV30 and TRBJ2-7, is SQTIHQWPATLVQPVGSPLSLECTVEGTSNPNLYWYRQAAGRGLQLLFYSVGIGQISSEVPQNLSASRPQDRQFILSSKKLLLSDSGFYLCAWSRRGEQYFGPGTRLTVT.

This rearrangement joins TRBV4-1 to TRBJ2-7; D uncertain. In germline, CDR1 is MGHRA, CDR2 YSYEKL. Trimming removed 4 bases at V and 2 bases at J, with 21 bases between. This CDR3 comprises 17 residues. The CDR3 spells CASSPLHGQATTYEQYF. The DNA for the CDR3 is TGCGCCAGCAGCCCCCTTCACGGGCAGGCAACGACCTACGAGCAGTACTTC.

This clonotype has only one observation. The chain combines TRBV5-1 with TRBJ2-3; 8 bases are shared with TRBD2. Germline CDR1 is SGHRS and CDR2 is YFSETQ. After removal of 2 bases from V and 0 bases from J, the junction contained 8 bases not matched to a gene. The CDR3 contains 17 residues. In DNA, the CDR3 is TGCGCCAGCAGCTTCAGAACAGCGGGGGCAAGCACAGATACGCAGTATTTT. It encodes CASSFRTAGASTDTQYF.

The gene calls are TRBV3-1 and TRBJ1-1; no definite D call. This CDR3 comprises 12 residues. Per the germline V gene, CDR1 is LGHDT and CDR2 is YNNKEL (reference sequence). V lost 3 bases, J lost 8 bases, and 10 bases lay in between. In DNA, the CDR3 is TGTGCCAGCAGCCATTTGTTGTCGGAAGCTTTCTTT. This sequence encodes CASSHLLSEAFF.

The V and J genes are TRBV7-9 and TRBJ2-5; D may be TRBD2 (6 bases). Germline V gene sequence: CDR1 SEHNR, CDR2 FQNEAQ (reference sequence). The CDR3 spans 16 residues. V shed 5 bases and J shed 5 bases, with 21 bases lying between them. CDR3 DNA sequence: TGTGCCAGCAGCACCCCCTCGAGTGGACTACGGGAGACCCAGTACTTC. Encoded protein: CASSTPSSGLRETQYF.

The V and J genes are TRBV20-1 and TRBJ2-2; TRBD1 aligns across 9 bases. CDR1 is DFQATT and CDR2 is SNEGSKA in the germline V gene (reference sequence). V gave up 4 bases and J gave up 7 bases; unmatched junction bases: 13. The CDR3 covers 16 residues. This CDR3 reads CSANSGTGKVHGELFF. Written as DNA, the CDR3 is TGCAGTGCTAACTCCGGGACAGGGAAAGTGCACGGGGAGCTGTTTTTT.